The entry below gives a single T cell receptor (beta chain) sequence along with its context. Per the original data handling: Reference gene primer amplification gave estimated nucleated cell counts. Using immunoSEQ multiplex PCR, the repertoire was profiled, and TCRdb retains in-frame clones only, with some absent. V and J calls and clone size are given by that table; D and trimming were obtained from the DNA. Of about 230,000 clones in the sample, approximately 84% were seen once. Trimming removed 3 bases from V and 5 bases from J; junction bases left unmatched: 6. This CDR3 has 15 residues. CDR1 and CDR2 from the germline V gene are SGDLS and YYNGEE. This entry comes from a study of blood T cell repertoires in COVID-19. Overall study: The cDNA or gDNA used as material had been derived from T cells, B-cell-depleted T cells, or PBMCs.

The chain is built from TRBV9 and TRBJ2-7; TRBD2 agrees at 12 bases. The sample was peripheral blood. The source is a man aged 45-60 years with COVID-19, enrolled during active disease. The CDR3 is CASSATSGSLNEQYF. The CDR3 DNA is TGTGCCAGCAGCGCGACTAGCGGGAGTCTGAACGAGCAGTACTTC.